Following are 10 T cell receptor beta chains from one sample sequenced in a study of siplizumab effects on memory and regulatory T cells. Assay used: immunoSEQ multiplex PCR; TCRdb lists only in-frame clones, some missing. Of some 100,000 clones detected, around 93% appear once; the ten largest clones hold approximately 0.17%. Material: non-Treg CD4+ T cells sorted from blood. The receptors were gathered from a human donor in good health.

This chain joins TRBV5-1 and TRBJ1-2, with D hard to call. V lost 4 bases to trimming and J lost 1 base, with 14 bases between them. The CDR3 is 15 amino acids. CDR1 and CDR2 from the germline V gene are SGHRS and YFSETQ. The CDR3 spells CASSPLAAGNYGYTF. The CDR3 coding sequence is TGCGCCAGCAGCCCCCTGGCGGCCGGTAACTATGGCTACACCTTC.

V gene TRBV6-1 combines with J gene TRBJ1-1; the D is unclear. The V and J ends lost 3 bases and 6 bases respectively, with 11 bases between them. The CDR3 loop spans 13 amino acids. Germline assignment: CDR1 MNHNS and CDR2 SASEGT. The CDR3, as DNA: TGTGCCAGCAGTGAGGTTGTGAGACCTGAAGCTTTCTTT. Protein sequence: CASSEVVRPEAFF.

CDR3 coding DNA: TGTGCCAGCTCACCACCGGGGGACAGTTTCTACGAGCAGTACTTC. This codes for CASSPPGDSFYEQYF. The gene calls are TRBV18 and TRBJ2-7, with 7 bases identical to TRBD1. Losses at the gene ends were 0 bases for V and 3 bases for J; bases not matched to a gene: 5. The CDR3 is made up of 15 amino acids. Germline V gene sequence: CDR1 KGHSH, CDR2 LQKENI.

In its sample, this clone was seen a few times. The chain couples TRBV14 to TRBJ1-1; D is uncertain. Trimming took 4 bases from V and 1 from J, leaving 10 bases between them. CDR3 length: 14 residues. The germline V gene encodes CDR1 SGHDN and CDR2 FVKESK. As DNA, the CDR3 is TGTGCCAGCAGCCGTAGACCAGAGAACACTGAAGCTTTCTTT. It translates to CASSRRPENTEAFF. The whole variable domain, remainder taken from reference TRBV14 and TRBJ1-1, is EAGVTQFPSHSVIEKGQTVTLRCDPISGHDNLYWYRRVMGKEIKFLLHFVKESKQDESGMPNNRFLAERTGGTYSTLKVQPAELEDSGVYFCASSRRPENTEAFFGQGTRLTVV.

The rearrangement joins TRBV10-3 to TRBJ2-1, with TRBD2 matching 11 bases. CDR1 is ENHRY, CDR2 SYGVKD, per germline. With 0 bases clipped from V and 0 bases from J, the junction kept 10 bases outside the gene matches. There are 20 residues in the CDR3. CDR3 sequence reads: CAISESSVTSGVRSYNEQFF. In DNA form, the CDR3 reads TGTGCCATCAGTGAGTCGAGTGTGACTAGCGGGGTTCGCTCCTACAATGAGCAGTTCTTC.

This chain uses TRBV2 with TRBJ1-2; possible D gene TRBD1, 5 bases. V lost 10 bases and J 14 bases, leaving 29 bases between the germline ends. The CDR3 is made up of 14 amino acids. The germline gives CDR1 SNHLY, CDR2 FYNNEI. The CDR3 coding sequence is TGTGCCACCGCGGCATCCGGGACCCCCTCTGGGGGAACCTTC. It encodes CATAASGTPSGGTF.

The sample holds a few counts of this clone. The chain uses TRBV6-1 and TRBJ2-7, with a possible D match to TRBD2 (5 bases). Trimming removed 7 bases at V and 6 bases at J, with 16 bases between. From germline, CDR1 is MNHNS and CDR2 SASEGT. This CDR3 contains 13 residues. The CDR3 region is CASTVSYRGEQYF. CDR3 nucleotide sequence: TGTGCCAGCACAGTGTCCTACCGGGGCGAGCAGTACTTC.

The chain employs TRBV2 and TRBJ2-5; D is tentatively TRBD1 or TRBD2 (5 bases each). V lost 6 bases, J lost 1 base, and 15 bases lay in between. Germline lookup yields CDR1 SNHLY and CDR2 FYNNEI. The CDR3 is 15 amino acids. The CDR3 region is CASRKHTGPQETQYF. The CDR3 DNA reads as TGTGCCAGCAGGAAACACACGGGGCCCCAAGAGACCCAGTACTTC.

J is TRBJ2-2 and V is TRBV5-1, with TRBD2 matching 10 bases. The CDR3 is made up of 16 amino acids. Germline assignment: CDR1 SGHRS and CDR2 YFSETQ. With V trimmed by 4 bases and J by 4 bases, 7 bases remained unmatched. This CDR3 is CASSRTASGGTGELFF. DNA of the CDR3: TGCGCCAGCAGCAGAACCGCTAGCGGGGGCACCGGGGAGCTGTTTTTT.

The J gene is TRBJ2-5, the V gene TRBV30; 8 bases agree with TRBD1. With V trimmed by 2 bases and J by 5 bases, 10 bases remained unmatched. Looked up from germline, CDR1 is GTSNPN and CDR2 is SVGIG (reference sequence). The CDR3 is 15 amino acids. The CDR3 bases are TGTGCCTGGAGTTACAGGACAGGGACTTTTGAGACCCAGTACTTC. This encodes CAWSYRTGTFETQYF. Together with reference TRBV30 and TRBJ2-5, the CDR3 gives the full variable domain: SQTIHQWPATLVQPVGSPLSLECTVEGTSNPNLYWYRQAAGRGLQLLFYSVGIGQISSEVPQNLSASRPQDRQFILSSKKLLLSDSGFYLCAWSYRTGTFETQYFGPGTRLLVL.